Each of the 5 T cell receptor beta chains below was sequenced from the same sample in a study of T cell responses to AZD1222 COVID-19 vaccine. The data were produced by immunoSEQ multiplex PCR, yet TCRdb's version contains in-frame clones alone and is incomplete. Of 150,000 to 170,000 clones in the sample, less than 90% were seen once. The sample was peripheral blood, taken on day 0 of AZD1222 vaccination. These receptors were collected from an adult in good health.

The chain carries TRBV6-5 and TRBJ1-1; TRBD1 matches at 7 bases. The CDR3 sequence is 14 residues long. CDR1 and CDR2 (germline): MNHEY, SVGAGI. Trimming at V came to 6 bases and at J to 3 bases, leaving 7 bases not matched to a gene. This chain's CDR3 is CASSQDRADTEAFF. CDR3 DNA: TGTGCCAGCAGCCAAGACAGGGCGGACACTGAAGCTTTCTTT.

This chain uses TRBV7-2 with TRBJ2-7; tentatively, D is TRBD2 (5 bases). V lost 3 bases, J lost 2 bases, and 8 bases lay in between. The germline V gene encodes CDR1 SGHTA and CDR2 FQGNSA. This CDR3 contains 13 residues. This CDR3 reads CASSFRDTYEQYF. CDR3 DNA: TGTGCCAGCAGCTTCCGGGATACCTACGAGCAGTACTTC.

The chain has TRBV7-7 and TRBJ1-5; D is uncertain. Per germline, CDR1 SSHAT and CDR2 FNYEAQ (reference sequence). The CDR3 extends over 13 amino acids. Trimming cost V 1 base and J 3 bases, with 4 bases left between them. CDR3 amino acids: CASSLEANQPQHF. Written as DNA, the CDR3 is TGTGCCAGCAGCTTAGAAGCCAATCAGCCCCAGCATTTT.

This clone occurred once. The genes are TRBV19 and TRBJ2-1; D unclear. Germline CDR1 is LNHDA and CDR2 is SQIVND (reference sequence). Trimming pared 3 bases from V and 12 bases from J, leaving 12 bases between. CDR3 length equals 12 residues. The CDR3 region is CASSMSGWAQFF. CDR3 nucleotides: TGTGCCAGTAGTATGTCCGGGTGGGCGCAGTTCTTC.

The chain links TRBV28 to TRBJ1-5; 8 bases align to TRBD1. J gave up 5 bases and V 8 bases, and 5 bases lay outside the gene matches. This CDR3 comprises 13 residues. Germline V gene data show CDR1 as MDHEN and CDR2 as SYDVKM. For the CDR3, the DNA is TGTGCCAGCCGAGGACAGGGTGATCAGCCCCAGCATTTT. Translated: CASRGQGDQPQHF.